Each of the 14 T cell receptor beta chains below was sequenced from the same sample in a study of T cell clones after liver transplantation. Generated by immunoSEQ multiplex PCR, the TCRdb table keeps only in-frame clones and is missing some. The table lists 65,000 to 95,000 clones, 75% to 85% of them singletons. The sequenced sample was CD4+ T cells from blood, obtained before liver transplant. All receptors derive from a human donor who received a liver transplant.

The J gene is TRBJ2-7, the V gene TRBV11-2, with 13 positions matching TRBD2. CDR1 is SGHAT and CDR2 is FQNNGV in the germline V gene. V lost 5 bases to trimming and J lost 3 bases; unmatched junction nucleotides: 4. The CDR3 loop spans 15 amino acids. CDR3 loop: CASSPGLAGVYEQYF. For the CDR3, the DNA is TGTGCCAGCAGCCCCGGACTAGCGGGAGTCTACGAGCAGTACTTC.

The rearrangement uses TRBV11-2 and TRBJ2-5; D is unresolved. Trimming stripped 5 bases from V and 7 bases from J, with 14 bases between. The CDR3 contains 13 residues. The V gene's germline CDR1 is SGHAT and CDR2 FQNNGV. The chain's CDR3 is CASSLGGLSTQYF. DNA for the CDR3: TGTGCCAGCAGCCTGGGCGGCCTATCGACCCAGTACTTC.

The CDR3 loop is CASSRTEVETQYF. The CDR3 coding sequence is TGTGCCAGCAGCCGCACCGAGGTGGAGACCCAGTACTTC. The chain recombines TRBV7-2 with TRBJ2-5; no clear D gene. Germline loops: CDR1 SGHTA, CDR2 FQGNSA. CDR3 length: 13 residues. V lost 5 bases and J lost 5, with 12 bases in between.

Only a few counts were recorded for this clone. The chain uses TRBV28 and TRBJ1-2, with D possibly matching TRBD1 (6 bases). Per the germline V gene, CDR1 is MDHEN and CDR2 is SYDVKM. Trimming stripped 5 bases from V and 4 bases from J, with 11 bases between. The CDR3 loop spans 13 amino acids. The CDR3, as DNA: TGTGCCAGCAGTCCTGGGGGCACCTATGGCTACACCTTC. As protein: CASSPGGTYGYTF.

This chain connects TRBV7-6 to TRBJ2-5; no clear D. The V and J ends lost 6 bases and 2 bases respectively, with 19 bases between them. There are 16 residues in the CDR3. Germline values: CDR1 SGHVS, CDR2 FNYEAQ. Here the CDR3 reads CASSYRHSIRQETQYF. DNA for the CDR3: TGTGCCAGCAGTTACCGTCACTCGATCCGTCAAGAGACCCAGTACTTC.

This clone was observed a handful of times. The V call is TRBV7-8, the J call TRBJ2-7; D ambiguous. In germline, CDR1 is SGHVS, CDR2 FQNEAQ. The V and J ends lost 1 base and 0 bases respectively, with 10 bases between them. The CDR3 has 15 residues. The CDR3 nucleotides read TGTGCCAGCAGCTTAGTGTACCCTGGCTCCTACGAGCAGTACTTC. Protein product: CASSLVYPGSYEQYF.

The chain combines TRBV7-8 with TRBJ2-5; the match to TRBD2 covers 12 bases. Germline V CDR1 and CDR2: SGHVS, FQNEAQ. V shed 5 bases, J shed 3 bases, and the junction held 4 bases outside the gene matches. The CDR3 has 15 residues. The CDR3 DNA reads as TGTGCCAGCAGCCCCAGACTAGCGGGAGAAGAGACCCAGTACTTC. Protein product: CASSPRLAGEETQYF.

Remarks on this clone: This sample also contains other DNA sequences that code for the same CDR3. The V call is TRBV18, the J call TRBJ1-3; D call uncertain. V was clipped by 3 bases and J by 0 bases, with 15 bases between them. CDR1 and CDR2 (germline): KGHSH, LQKENI. This CDR3 comprises 17 residues. CDR3 in DNA: TGTGCCAGCTCACCCATCCCACCGAGAACCTCTGGAAACACCATATATTTT. As protein: CASSPIPPRTSGNTIYF.

V gene TRBV5-1 combines with J gene TRBJ2-1; D may be TRBD1 (6 bases). The CDR3 runs 17 residues. Per the germline V gene, CDR1 is SGHRS and CDR2 is YFSETQ. The V gene lost 3 bases and the J gene lost 4 bases, with 20 bases spanning the gap. This CDR3 reads CASSSQGLGSGYNEQFF. The CDR3 DNA follows: TGCGCCAGCAGCTCACAGGGATTGGGCAGTGGATACAATGAGCAGTTCTTC.

This chain uses TRBV7-2 with TRBJ2-4; D call uncertain. CDR1 is SGHTA, CDR2 FQGNSA, per germline. CDR3 length equals 14 residues. V was cut by 1 base and J by 9 bases, with 13 bases left in between. CDR3 amino acids: CASSLGGTSSIQYF. The CDR3 nucleotides read TGTGCCAGCAGCTTAGGAGGTACCTCCAGCATTCAGTACTTC. The full variable domain, completed using reference TRBV7-2 and TRBJ2-4, is GAGVSQSPSNKVTEKGKDVELRCDPISGHTALYWYRQSLGQGLEFLIYFQGNSAPDKSGLPSDRFSAERTGGSVSTLTIQRTQQEDSAVYLCASSLGGTSSIQYFGAGTRLSVL.

V is TRBV14 and J is TRBJ2-2; weak D call: TRBD2 (6 bases). The CDR3 is made up of 14 amino acids. The germline gives CDR1 SGHDN, CDR2 FVKESK. Trimming removed 6 bases at V and 4 bases at J, with 12 bases between. As DNA, the CDR3 is TGTGCCAGCAGGACGGGACTTCCCACCGGGGAGCTGTTTTTT. Translated: CASRTGLPTGELFF.

The gene calls are TRBV5-1 and TRBJ2-3; D possibly corresponds to TRBD1 (5 bases). The length of the CDR3 is 14 residues. The V end was cut by 2 bases, the J end by 6 bases, with 13 bases between. Germline CDR1 reads SGHRS; CDR2 reads YFSETQ. CDR3 amino acids: CASSLNIPGDTQYF. CDR3 DNA: TGCGCCAGCAGCTTAAATATCCCAGGGGATACGCAGTATTTT.

The chain uses TRBV5-1 and TRBJ2-2; 8 nucleotides align to TRBD1. The CDR3 is made up of 16 amino acids. CDR1 is SGHRS, CDR2 YFSETQ, per germline. Germline trimming cut 0 bases from V and 4 bases from J; bases unmatched to any gene: 5. The CDR3 DNA is TGCGCCAGCAGCTTGGAGGGACAGGTCCCCACCGGGGAGCTGTTTTTT. This encodes CASSLEGQVPTGELFF.

J is TRBJ2-2 and V is TRBV12-5; 8 bases match TRBD1. This CDR3 has 15 amino acids. V lost 5 bases, J lost 4 bases, and 6 bases stayed unmatched. CDR1 and CDR2 (germline): LGHNT, FRNRAP. Here the CDR3 DNA reads TGTGCTAGTGGTCTCTGGACAGGGCCCACCGGGGAGCTGTTTTTT. Its translation: CASGLWTGPTGELFF.